This entry lists 18 T cell receptor beta chains sequenced from one sample in a study of vaccination and CD4 T cells after COVID-19. Researchers used the Oncomine TCR Beta short-read assay to sequence DNA from cultured CD4+ T cells. TCRdb re-called the PCR reads with MiXCR, one entry per CDR3 protein. This sample has about 13,000 distinct CDR3 sequences, with under 60% found just once. Treatment noted: roughly ten-day PBMC culture with coronavirus spike peptide pools or control peptides (ViraFEST assay). Antigens of these TCRs are unknown. Sample: CD4+ T cells from blood, cultured in vitro. The source of these receptors is a human donor who had recovered from COVID-19.

In this sample, this clonotype turned up a few times. The V gene is TRBV7-8, the J gene TRBJ1-5; D ambiguous. The CDR3 extends over 12 amino acids. Germline values: CDR1 SGHVS, CDR2 FQNEAQ. V dropped 4 bases and J dropped 7 bases, with 8 bases sitting between them. The CDR3 spells CASSSLNQPQHF. CDR3 sequence (DNA): TGTGCCAGCAGCTCCCTTAACCAGCCCCAGCATTTT.

This clonotype was seen a single time. The chain uses TRBV27 and TRBJ2-3, with a possible D match to TRBD2 (7 bases). This CDR3 comprises 14 residues. Trimming took off 7 bases at V and 4 bases at J, with 15 bases between the two ends. Germline values: CDR1 MNHEY, CDR2 SMNVEV (reference sequence). The CDR3 DNA reads TGTGCCAGCATGCGGCGGGGGCCCCCAGATACGCAGTATTTT. Its protein is CASMRRGPPDTQYF.

The rearrangement uses TRBV7-2 and TRBJ2-5, with D unclear. This CDR3 is 14 amino acids long. Trimming removed 8 bases at V and 1 base at J, with 14 bases between. CDR1 is SGHTA and CDR2 is FQGNSA in the germline V gene. CDR3 region: CASQRTEAQETQYF. As DNA, the CDR3 is TGTGCCAGCCAACGAACAGAGGCCCAAGAGACCCAGTACTTC.

The rearrangement joins TRBV5-4 to TRBJ2-1; no clear D. Trimming shortened V by 1 base and J by 5 bases, and 13 bases separated the two germline ends. This CDR3 spans 15 amino acids. CDR1 and CDR2 from the germline V gene are SGHNT and YYREEE (reference sequence). CDR3 in amino acids: CASSLRVSRNNEQFF. The CDR3 DNA reads TGTGCCAGCAGCTTGAGGGTATCGAGGAACAATGAGCAGTTCTTC.

The chain employs TRBV7-9 and TRBJ1-1, with unresolved D. This CDR3 contains 13 residues. With 1 base removed from V and 0 bases from J, the gap between germline ends came to 3 bases. Germline CDR1 SEHNR, CDR2 FQNEAQ (reference sequence). Written as DNA, the CDR3 is TGTGCCAGCAGCTTAGACATGAACACTGAAGCTTTCTTT. Protein: CASSLDMNTEAFF.

This chain connects TRBV2 to TRBJ2-3; TRBD1 matches 12 bases. The CDR3 is made up of 17 amino acids. The V and J ends lost 5 bases and 2 bases, in that order; junction bases with no gene match: 8. Germline V lookup: CDR1 SNHLY, CDR2 FYNNEI. CDR3 sequence: CASSRDRGPIHTDTQYF. CDR3 DNA: TGTGCCAGCAGTCGGGACAGGGGGCCGATTCACACAGATACGCAGTATTTT. Drawing the rest from reference TRBV2 and TRBJ2-3, the complete variable domain is EPEVTQTPSHQVTQMGQEVILRCVPISNHLYFYWYRQILGQKVEFLVSFYNNEISEKSEIFDDQFSVERPDGSNFTLKIRSTKLEDSAMYFCASSRDRGPIHTDTQYFGPGTRLTVL.

The chain links TRBV5-1 to TRBJ2-3; 8 bases are a match to TRBD2. Germline loops: CDR1 SGHRS, CDR2 YFSETQ. The CDR3 has 16 residues. With 0 bases clipped from V and 4 bases from J, the junction kept 7 bases outside the gene matches. For the CDR3, the DNA is TGCGCCAGCAGCTTGGGTTACGGGAGGGGAGCAGATACGCAGTATTTT. Protein product: CASSLGYGRGADTQYF.

This clonotype was detected a few times. The chain uses TRBV2 and TRBJ1-1, with D unresolved. Per the germline V gene, CDR1 is SNHLY and CDR2 is FYNNEI. Trimming left V 7 bases short and J 2 bases short, with 14 bases between. The CDR3 has 14 residues. CDR3 DNA: TGTGCCAGCACCCGTAGGGCAGGTAACACTGAAGCTTTCTTT. Translating gives CASTRRAGNTEAFF.

The chain couples TRBV2 to TRBJ1-5; tentative D call: TRBD1 (6 bases). The CDR3 extends over 14 amino acids. V lost 6 bases and J lost 5, with 14 bases in between. Germline values: CDR1 SNHLY, CDR2 FYNNEI. CDR3 in amino acids: CASSTLDSYQPQHF. In DNA, the CDR3 is TGTGCCAGCAGCACCCTGGACAGTTATCAGCCCCAGCATTTT.

The rearrangement links TRBV2 to TRBJ1-1; D not certain. CDR1 SNHLY and CDR2 FYNNEI come from the germline V gene. The V end was cut by 4 bases, the J end by 4 bases, with 10 bases between. The CDR3 extends over 13 amino acids. The CDR3 protein is CASSGDLGTEAFF. The CDR3 region has the DNA TGTGCCAGCAGTGGGGATCTTGGCACTGAAGCTTTCTTT.

V is TRBV5-4 and J is TRBJ1-6; TRBD1 matches at 8 bases. Germline CDR1 reads SGHNT; CDR2 reads YYREEE (reference sequence). Losses at the gene ends were 5 bases for V and 7 bases for J; bases not matched to a gene: 5. The CDR3 is 14 residues long. This CDR3 reads CASRPDRDNSPLHF. The CDR3 DNA is TGTGCCAGCAGGCCGGACAGGGACAATTCACCCCTCCACTTT.

Of note for this clonotype: Just one base apart from a much larger clone, this may be a read error. The chain joins TRBV27 to TRBJ1-6, with 10 bases lining up with TRBD1. This CDR3 has 18 amino acids. Germline CDR1 and CDR2: MNHEY and SMNVEV (reference sequence). CDR3 nucleotides: TGTACCAGCACCTTCGCTAGGGCGGGACAGGGGAGTAATTCACCCCTCCACTTT. As protein: CTSTFARAGQGSNSPLHF.

V and J are TRBV7-8 and TRBJ2-7, with a tentative D call TRBD1 (5 bases). V was trimmed by 3 bases and J by 9 bases, leaving 18 bases between them. There are 14 residues in the CDR3. Germline CDR1 reads SGHVS; CDR2 reads FQNEAQ. The CDR3 coding sequence is TGTGCCAGCAGCTTGGGGCAGGGTGGCTCTGGGCAGTACTTC. Translation gives CASSLGQGGSGQYF.

The chain recombines TRBV5-1 with TRBJ2-2; TRBD2 might be the D (6 bases). The CDR3 is 16 amino acids. Germline lookup yields CDR1 SGHRS and CDR2 YFSETQ. Trimming cost V 1 base and J 6 bases, with 16 bases left between them. The chain's CDR3 is CASSLSLDRGSGELFF. The CDR3 region has the DNA TGCGCCAGCAGCTTGTCGCTGGACCGGGGGTCCGGGGAGCTGTTTTTT.

The chain couples TRBV10-3 to TRBJ2-3, with 7 bases aligning to TRBD2. This CDR3 contains 14 residues. Germline-derived CDR1 and CDR2 are ENHRY and SYGVKD. Trimming took 4 bases from V and 0 from J; bases not matched to a gene: 1. The CDR3 loop is CAISVGLSTDTQYF. CDR3 nucleotides: TGTGCCATCAGTGTGGGACTAAGCACAGATACGCAGTATTTT.

V usage is TRBV6-4 and J usage is TRBJ1-2; D not resolved. Trimming took 5 bases from V and 6 from J, leaving 22 bases between them. This CDR3 has 16 residues. Germline CDR1 reads MRHNA; CDR2 reads SNTAGT. The CDR3 DNA sequence: TGTGCCAGCAGTTTACGACGAGGGAGTAATCCTGATGGCTACACCTTC. It encodes CASSLRRGSNPDGYTF.

This clonotype was detected only a few times. CDR3 region: CASRRQGEGNQPQHF. The CDR3, as DNA: TGTGCCAGCAGAAGACAGGGGGAGGGCAATCAGCCCCAGCATTTT. This rearrangement joins TRBV2 to TRBJ1-5, with 9 nucleotides matching TRBD1. CDR3 length equals 15 residues. V gave up 6 bases and J gave up 2 bases; unmatched junction bases: 5. The germline V gene encodes CDR1 SNHLY and CDR2 FYNNEI.

V and J are TRBV20-1 and TRBJ2-1; 7 positions agree with TRBD1. The CDR3 contains 20 residues. J was trimmed by 0 bases and V by 0 bases; bases with no gene match: 17. The germline V gene has CDR1 DFQATT and CDR2 SNEGSKA (reference sequence). Here the CDR3 reads CSAREKDRLGFINSYNEQFF. The DNA for the CDR3 is TGCAGTGCTAGAGAGAAGGACAGGTTGGGGTTCATTAACTCCTACAATGAGCAGTTCTTC.